This entry features one T cell receptor beta chain sequence. This record comes from a study of shared clonotypes between healthy human individuals. Authors' processing steps: ImmunoSEQ only sent back junction sequences with no quality scores, so filtering was done differently. Profiling relied on immunoSEQ multiplex PCR, and the TCRdb table lists in-frame clones only, not all of them. From that table come the V and J calls and clone size; the DNA was used to work out D and trimming. The sample comprises roughly 300,000 clones, more than 75% of which are singletons, and around 16% rests with the top ten. The receptor was derived from a man aged 18 to 30 in good health. The specimen was memory CD8+ T cells sorted from blood. The subset: CD45RO+ cells pooled with CCR7-negative TemRA cells.

The chain's CDR3 is CASSPSGYGYTF. In DNA, the CDR3 is TGCGCCAGCAGCCCCTCAGGGTATGGCTACACCTTC. The rearrangement joins TRBV4-1 to TRBJ1-2, with a possible D match to TRBD1 (5 bases). This CDR3 is built from 12 residues. The germline gives CDR1 MGHRA, CDR2 YSYEKL. V was pared by 4 bases and J by 5 bases, with 8 bases between.